A single sample gave rise to the 7 T cell receptor beta chains below, sequenced in a study of cytomegalovirus exposure and HLA in healthy donors. Measured with immunoSEQ multiplex PCR; TCRdb has only the in-frame clones, and not every one. Altogether around 49,000 clones are present, approximately 95% being singletons, with the ten largest covering approximately 8.1%. Sequenced input: PBMCs. The receptors derive from a woman aged 18-30 years in good health and CMV-seropositive.

The rearrangement links TRBV7-9 to TRBJ1-5; perhaps TRBD1 as D (5 bases). Trimming removed 3 bases from V and 7 bases from J, with 13 bases in between. Looked up from germline, CDR1 is SEHNR and CDR2 is FQNEAQ (reference sequence). This CDR3 comprises 14 residues. The CDR3 coding sequence is TGTGCCAGCAGCTTTTGGGGGGAAGGACAGCCCCAGCATTTT. Protein product: CASSFWGEGQPQHF.

The J gene is TRBJ2-2, the V gene TRBV5-4; 7 bases are a match to TRBD1. The CDR3 is 15 amino acids. V lost 0 bases to trimming and J lost 6 bases; unmatched junction nucleotides: 5. Germline V gene lookup returns CDR1 SGHNT and CDR2 YYREEE (reference sequence). CDR3 in DNA: TGTGCCAGCAGCTTGGTACAGGGGTTGTCCGGGGAGCTGTTTTTT. Translating gives CASSLVQGLSGELFF.

The chain combines TRBV27 with TRBJ2-3; TRBD2 might be the D (5 bases). Germline assignment: CDR1 MNHEY and CDR2 SMNVEV (reference sequence). The CDR3 is 16 amino acids. V lost 9 bases, J lost 2 bases, and 21 bases lay in between. CDR3 nucleotides: TGTGCCAGTGGGTTTCGGGAAGCGATAGACACAGATACGCAGTATTTT. Residues: CASGFREAIDTDTQYF.

The V gene is TRBV27, the J gene TRBJ1-6, with a possible D match to TRBD1 (5 bases). V shed 5 bases and J shed 4 bases, with 12 bases lying between them. Germline V gene data show CDR1 as MNHEY and CDR2 as SMNVEV (reference sequence). The CDR3 has 15 residues. The DNA for the CDR3 is TGTGCCAGCAGTACCCCCGGGGGTTATAATTCACCCCTCCACTTT. As protein: CASSTPGGYNSPLHF.

This chain's CDR3 is CASGTRLNRGQYNEQFF. CDR3 sequence (DNA): TGTGCTAGTGGTACGCGCCTCAACAGGGGGCAATACAATGAGCAGTTCTTC. The V gene is TRBV12-5, the J gene TRBJ2-1; 9 nucleotides agree with TRBD1. The CDR3 has 17 amino acids. In germline, CDR1 is LGHNT, CDR2 FRNRAP. With V trimmed by 5 bases and J by 4 bases, 12 bases remained unmatched.

This chain connects TRBV7-3 to TRBJ2-3, with TRBD1 identical over 8 bases. Germline V gives CDR1 SGHTA, CDR2 FQGTGA. Germline trimming cut 5 bases from V and 2 bases from J; bases unmatched to any gene: 9. CDR3 size: 16 residues. The DNA of the CDR3 is TGTGCCAGCAGCATGGACAGGGTCCCTACCACAGATACGCAGTATTTT. It encodes CASSMDRVPTTDTQYF.

J is TRBJ2-1 and V is TRBV10-3, with 10 bases lining up with TRBD2. Germline lookup yields CDR1 ENHRY and CDR2 SYGVKD. CDR3 size: 13 residues. J gave up 9 bases and V 11 bases, and 10 bases lay outside the gene matches. CDR3 loop: CASRVAGGGEQFF. The CDR3 DNA is TGTGCCTCCCGAGTAGCGGGAGGTGGTGAGCAGTTCTTC.